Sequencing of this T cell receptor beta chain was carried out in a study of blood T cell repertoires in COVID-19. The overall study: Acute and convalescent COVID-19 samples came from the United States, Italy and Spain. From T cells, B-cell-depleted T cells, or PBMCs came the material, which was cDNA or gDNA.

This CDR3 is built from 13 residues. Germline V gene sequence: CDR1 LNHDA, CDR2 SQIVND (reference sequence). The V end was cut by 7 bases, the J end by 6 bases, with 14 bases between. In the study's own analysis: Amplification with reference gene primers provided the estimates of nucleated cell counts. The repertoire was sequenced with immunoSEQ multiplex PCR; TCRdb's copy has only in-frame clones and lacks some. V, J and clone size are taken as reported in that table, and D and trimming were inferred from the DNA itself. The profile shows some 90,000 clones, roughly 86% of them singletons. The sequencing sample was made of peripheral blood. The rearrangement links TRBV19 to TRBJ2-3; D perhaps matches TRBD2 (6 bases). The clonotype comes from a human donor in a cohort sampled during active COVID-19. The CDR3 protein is CASTEGPLDTQYF. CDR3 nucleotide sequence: TGTGCCAGTACGGAGGGCCCGCTGGATACGCAGTATTTT.